This TCR beta chain was identified during a study of Tregs in tolerant kidney transplant recipients. The protocol was immunoSEQ multiplex PCR, while the TCRdb copy is restricted to in-frame clones and leaves out a portion. The repertoire has under 95,000 clones, 91% of them found once; the top ten carry approximately 0.3%. This clone was observed a few times. Its antigen is unidentified. An overnight rest at 37°C with 200 IU/ml IL-2 preceded regulatory T cell sorting from thawed PBMCs. Study outcomes and limitations: No direct test of biological reproducibility was done here.

The TCR originated in a human donor who received a combined kidney and bone marrow transplant. The sample here was Tregs from blood, taken before the transplant.

CDR3 sequence reads: CASSLSPLGARADEQFF. CDR3 nucleotide sequence: TGTGCCAGCAGCTTAAGCCCTCTTGGGGCGAGGGCGGATGAGCAGTTCTTC. The chain uses TRBV7-3 and TRBJ2-1; either TRBD1 or TRBD2 may fit D (5 bases each). CDR3 length: 17 residues. The germline CDR1 and CDR2 sequences are SGHTA and FQGTGA. Trimming removed 1 base at V and 8 bases at J, with 21 bases between.